Below, 8 T cell receptor beta chains from the same sample are listed, as sequenced in a study of CD8+ T cells in alopecia areata. After isolation, RNA underwent reverse transcription to generate cDNA as the sequencing template. Assay: immunoSEQ multiplex PCR; the TCRdb copy retains only in-frame clones and omits some. The table records under 150,000 clones, roughly 50% of them present only once. Described treatment: oral pan-JAK inhibitor, 5-10 mg twice daily. The sample consisted of CD4+ T cells sorted from blood, taken at week 24, from a patient treated with tofacitinib. The receptors were sampled from a human donor with alopecia areata.

This chain uses TRBV19 with TRBJ1-2, with D possibly TRBD1 on 5 matching bases. The germline V and J ends were trimmed by 4 bases and 7 bases, with 22 bases remaining between them. CDR3 size: 16 residues. The germline V gene has CDR1 LNHDA and CDR2 SQIVND (reference sequence). The CDR3 protein is CASSTLGTLRESGYTF. As DNA, the CDR3 is TGTGCCAGTAGTACCCTGGGGACCCTCCGGGAGAGTGGCTACACCTTC.

The chain links TRBV7-9 to TRBJ1-2; a possible D gene is TRBD1 (6 bases). Germline V CDR1 and CDR2: SEHNR, FQNEAQ (reference sequence). The length of the CDR3 is 14 residues. The V gene lost 0 bases and the J gene lost 7 bases, with 12 bases spanning the gap. DNA for the CDR3: TGTGCCAGCAGCTTAGCCCGGGGGGGCCTTGGCTACACCTTC. This gives the protein CASSLARGGLGYTF.

This clone was counted a few times. V gene TRBV6-6 combines with J gene TRBJ1-2; D may be TRBD1 (5 bases). The CDR3 is 13 amino acids. The germline V gene encodes CDR1 MNHNY and CDR2 SVGAGI (reference sequence). Trimming stripped 2 bases from V and 8 bases from J, with 12 bases between. DNA for the CDR3: TGTGCCAGCAGTTACGGGGCGGGCTCCGGCTACACCTTC. This gives the protein CASSYGAGSGYTF.

In this sample, this clone turned up a few times. V usage is TRBV7-2 and J usage is TRBJ2-5, with D tentatively TRBD1 (6 bases). Germline V lookup: CDR1 SGHTA, CDR2 FQGNSA. The CDR3 contains 14 residues. V was pared by 4 bases and J by 1 base, with 10 bases between. The CDR3 sequence: CASSSDRSQETQYF. CDR3 sequence (DNA): TGTGCCAGCAGCTCAGACAGGTCCCAAGAGACCCAGTACTTC.

This clone is medium-sized by share. The chain links TRBV7-9 to TRBJ2-1; tentatively, D is TRBD2 (5 bases). The germline V gene encodes CDR1 SEHNR and CDR2 FQNEAQ (reference sequence). The CDR3 is 12 amino acids. V lost 3 bases and J 10 bases, leaving 10 bases between the germline ends. This CDR3 is CASSFDYREQFF. The CDR3 DNA sequence: TGTGCCAGCAGCTTTGACTATAGGGAGCAGTTCTTC.

The genes are TRBV7-8 and TRBJ1-2, with TRBD1 as a possible D gene (6 bases). The V and J ends lost 0 bases and 8 bases respectively, with 13 bases between them. The germline CDR1 and CDR2 sequences are SGHVS and FQNEAQ. CDR3 size: 14 residues. CDR3 nucleotides: TGTGCCAGCAGCTTAGCGAGGTTCAGGGGAGGCTACACCTTC. Protein sequence: CASSLARFRGGYTF.

The rearrangement joins TRBV5-4 to TRBJ2-1; TRBD1 matches at 7 bases. Germline V CDR1 and CDR2: SGHNT, YYREEE (reference sequence). With V trimmed by 4 bases and J by 15 bases, 10 bases remained unmatched. This CDR3 spans 12 amino acids. The CDR3 spells CASSVTGEFWFF. The CDR3 region has the DNA TGTGCCAGCAGCGTAACAGGGGAATTTTGGTTCTTC.

The chain has TRBV30 and TRBJ1-2; no reliable D call. The V end lost 2 bases, the J end lost 4 bases, and 11 bases lay between the germline ends. Germline loops: CDR1 GTSNPN, CDR2 SVGIG (reference sequence). The CDR3 spans 13 residues. The CDR3 nucleotides are TGTGCCTGGAGTCTCGGGTTTGGCTATGGCTACACCTTC. Translating it yields CAWSLGFGYGYTF.